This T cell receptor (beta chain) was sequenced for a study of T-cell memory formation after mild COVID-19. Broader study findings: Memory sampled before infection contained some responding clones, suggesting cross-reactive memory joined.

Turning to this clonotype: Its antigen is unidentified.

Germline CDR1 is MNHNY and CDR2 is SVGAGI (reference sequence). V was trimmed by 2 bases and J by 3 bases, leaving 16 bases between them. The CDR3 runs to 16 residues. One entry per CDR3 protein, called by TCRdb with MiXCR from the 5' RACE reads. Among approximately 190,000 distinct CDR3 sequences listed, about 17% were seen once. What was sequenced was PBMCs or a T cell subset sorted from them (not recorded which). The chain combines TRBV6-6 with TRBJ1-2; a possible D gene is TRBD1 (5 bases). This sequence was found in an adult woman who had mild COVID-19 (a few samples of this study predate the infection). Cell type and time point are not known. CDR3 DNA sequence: TGTGCCAGCAGTTACACTCCGGCAGGGCCCGACTATGGCTACACCTTC. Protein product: CASSYTPAGPDYGYTF.